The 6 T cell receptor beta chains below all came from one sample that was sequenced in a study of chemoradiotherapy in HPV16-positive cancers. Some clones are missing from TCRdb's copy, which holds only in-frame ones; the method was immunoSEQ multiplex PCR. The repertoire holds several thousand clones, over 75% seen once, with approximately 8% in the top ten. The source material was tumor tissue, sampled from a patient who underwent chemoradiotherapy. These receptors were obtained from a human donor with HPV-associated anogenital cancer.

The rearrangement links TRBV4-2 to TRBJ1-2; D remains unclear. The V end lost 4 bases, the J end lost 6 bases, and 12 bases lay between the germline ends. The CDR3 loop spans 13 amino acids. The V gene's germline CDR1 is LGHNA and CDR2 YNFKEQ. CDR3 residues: CASSPGNGHGYTF. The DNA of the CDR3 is TGTGCCAGCAGCCCGGGGAACGGACATGGCTACACCTTC.

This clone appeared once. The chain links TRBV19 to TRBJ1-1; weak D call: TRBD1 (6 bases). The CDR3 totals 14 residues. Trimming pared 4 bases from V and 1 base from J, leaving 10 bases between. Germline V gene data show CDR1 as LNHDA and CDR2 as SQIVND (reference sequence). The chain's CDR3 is CASSRGDKNTEAFF. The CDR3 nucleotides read TGTGCCAGTAGTAGGGGGGACAAGAACACTGAAGCTTTCTTT.

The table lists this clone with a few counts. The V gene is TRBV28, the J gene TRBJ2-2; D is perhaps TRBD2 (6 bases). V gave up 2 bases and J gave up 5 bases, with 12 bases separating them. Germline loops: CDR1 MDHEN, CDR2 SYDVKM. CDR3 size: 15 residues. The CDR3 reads CASSLPRRGTGELFF. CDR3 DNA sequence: TGTGCCAGCAGTTTACCTCGACGGGGGACCGGGGAGCTGTTTTTT.

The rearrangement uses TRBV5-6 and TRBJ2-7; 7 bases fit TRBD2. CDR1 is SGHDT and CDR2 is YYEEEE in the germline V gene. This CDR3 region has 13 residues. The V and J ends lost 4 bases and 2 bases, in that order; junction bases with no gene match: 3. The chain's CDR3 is CASSRGTTYEQYF. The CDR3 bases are TGTGCCAGCAGCCGTGGGACTACCTACGAGCAGTACTTC. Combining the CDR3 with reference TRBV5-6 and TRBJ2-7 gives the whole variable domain DAGVTQSPTHLIKTRGQQVTLRCSPKSGHDTVSWYQQALGQGPQFIFQYYEEEERQRGNFPDRFSGHQFPNYSSELNVNALLLGDSALYLCASSRGTTYEQYFGPGTRLTVT.

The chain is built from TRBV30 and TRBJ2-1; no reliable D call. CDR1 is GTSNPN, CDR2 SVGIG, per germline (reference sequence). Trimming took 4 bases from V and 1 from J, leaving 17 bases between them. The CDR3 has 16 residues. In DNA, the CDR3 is TGTGCCTGGACCCGGGCCTTTTGGTCGTCCTACAATGAGCAGTTCTTC. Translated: CAWTRAFWSSYNEQFF. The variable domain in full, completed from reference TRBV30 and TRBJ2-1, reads SQTIHQWPATLVQPVGSPLSLECTVEGTSNPNLYWYRQAAGRGLQLLFYSVGIGQISSEVPQNLSASRPQDRQFILSSKKLLLSDSGFYLCAWTRAFWSSYNEQFFGPGTRLTVL.

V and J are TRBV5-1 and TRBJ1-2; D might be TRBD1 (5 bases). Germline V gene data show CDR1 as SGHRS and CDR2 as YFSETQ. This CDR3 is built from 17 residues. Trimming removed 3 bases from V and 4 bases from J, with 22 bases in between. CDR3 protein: CASSSGGMADLFYGYTF. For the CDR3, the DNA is TGCGCCAGCAGCTCGGGGGGGATGGCCGATCTATTCTATGGCTACACCTTC.